The next 10 T cell receptor beta chains were all read from a single sample in a study of human T cells and chemical hapten exposure. Time point of the sample: patch test 2, 6 weeks after DPC sensitization. Documented treatment: therapeutic diphenylcyclopropenone sensitization with weekly scalp DPC. One entry per CDR3 protein results from TCRdb running MiXCR on the RACE reads. Altogether 75,000 to 90,000 distinct CDR3 sequences are present, about 9.4% being singletons, with the ten largest covering less than 5%. The sample in question was whole blood, obtained in connection with sensitization to the hapten diphenylcyclopropenone (DPC). The receptors originated from a woman in her 50s with alopecia areata. Some clones in this sample may be carry-over from other donors' samples.

This clonotype appeared a few times. The CDR3 DNA follows: TGTGCCAGCAGCTCCCTGACGAGTATCGATGGCTACACCTTC. Its protein product is CASSSLTSIDGYTF. The chain combines TRBV7-9 with TRBJ1-2; D unresolved. Trimming removed 4 bases at V and 6 bases at J, with 15 bases between. The CDR3 is 14 amino acids. The germline V gene encodes CDR1 SEHNR and CDR2 FQNEAQ (reference sequence).

This clonotype was seen at least ten times. V and J are TRBV7-6 and TRBJ2-1; D is ambiguous. The ends were cut back, 2 bases at V and 4 bases at J, with 12 bases in the middle. CDR3 length: 15 amino acids. CDR1 and CDR2 from the germline V gene are SGHVS and FNYEAQ. The CDR3 loop reads CASSLTHMEYNEQFF. The CDR3 nucleotides read TGTGCCAGCAGCTTAACGCACATGGAGTACAATGAGCAGTTCTTC.

This clonotype was counted between two and nine times. This sequence joins TRBV20-1 and TRBJ2-3, with 10 bases lining up with TRBD2. J gave up 5 bases and V 6 bases, and 14 bases lay outside the gene matches. Per the germline V gene, CDR1 is DFQATT and CDR2 is SNEGSKA (reference sequence). This CDR3 is 16 amino acids long. The CDR3 DNA follows: TGCAGTGCCCACCCACCTAGCGGGGGATTTTTAGATACGCAGTATTTT. Its protein product is CSAHPPSGGFLDTQYF.

This clonotype was counted between two and nine times. The rearrangement links TRBV28 to TRBJ1-3; D is undetermined. Per the germline V gene, CDR1 is MDHEN and CDR2 is SYDVKM. This CDR3 is built from 12 residues. The V end was cut by 8 bases, the J end by 2 bases, with 7 bases between. The CDR3 DNA reads as TGTGCCAGCGCCCCCCCTGGAAACACCATATATTTT. Translated, it gives CASAPPGNTIYF.

This clonotype was picked up many times. The V call is TRBV20-1, the J call TRBJ2-7, with 9 bases aligning to TRBD2. V was clipped by 3 bases and J by 1 base; unmatched bases: 7. CDR3 length equals 15 residues. The germline V gene has CDR1 DFQATT and CDR2 SNEGSKA (reference sequence). CDR3 loop: CSASEGTSRSYEQYF. CDR3 nucleotides: TGCAGTGCTAGCGAAGGGACTAGCAGATCCTACGAGCAGTACTTC.

By proportion, this clonotype is medium-sized. This chain joins TRBV20-1 and TRBJ1-2, with 8 bases aligning to TRBD1. CDR1 is DFQATT and CDR2 is SNEGSKA in the germline V gene (reference sequence). The CDR3 runs to 14 residues. V trimming: 4 bases; J trimming: 3 bases; junction bases outside the gene matches: 7. CDR3 residues: CSAKTVDRDYGYTF. The CDR3 DNA is TGCAGTGCTAAGACCGTGGACAGGGACTATGGCTACACCTTC.

The V and J genes are TRBV10-2 and TRBJ1-1, with D hard to call. The length of the CDR3 is 14 residues. Looked up from germline, CDR1 is WSHSY and CDR2 is SAAADI. V was cut by 3 bases and J by 5 bases, with 13 bases left in between. CDR3 sequence (DNA): TGCGCCAGCAGTGAATCGTCGGGGTGGACTGAAGCTTTCTTT. Amino acids: CASSESSGWTEAFF.

This clonotype was observed a handful of times. The DNA of the CDR3 is TGCAGCGTTGTTTGGCGCGGGAACCAAGAGACCCAGTACTTC. This encodes CSVVWRGNQETQYF. The chain carries TRBV29-1 and TRBJ2-5; weak D call: TRBD2 (6 bases). V lost 4 bases to trimming and J lost 0 bases, with 12 bases between them. Germline assignment: CDR1 SQVTM and CDR2 ANQGSEA. The CDR3 sequence is 14 residues long.

The V and J genes are TRBV11-3 and TRBJ2-4; 7 bases fit TRBD2. Trimming cost V 5 bases and J 9 bases; bases outside gene matches: 10. CDR1 and CDR2 from the germline V gene are SGHNT and YENEEA. CDR3 length: 14 amino acids. The CDR3 bases are TGTGCCAGCAGCCCCCGGGGGGTAGCGGCCATTCAGTACTTC. This gives the protein CASSPRGVAAIQYF.

This clonotype has at least ten counts. V gene TRBV9 combines with J gene TRBJ1-5; perhaps TRBD1 as D (5 bases). The germline V gene encodes CDR1 SGDLS and CDR2 YYNGEE. The CDR3 length is 14 residues. Trimming cost V 3 bases and J 7 bases, with 14 bases left between them. The CDR3 is CASSAPGVYQPQHF. For the CDR3, the DNA is TGTGCCAGCAGCGCACCGGGGGTCTACCAGCCCCAGCATTTT.